The rows below give T cell receptor beta chains drawn from one sample of a study of T cells after yellow fever vaccination. MiXCR, applied by TCRdb to the 5' RACE reads, yields one record per CDR3 protein. The table includes hundreds of thousands of distinct CDR3 sequences, 15% to 20% detected once. The sample in question was PBMCs, obtained 15 days after the yellow fever booster vaccination. Every receptor here comes from a man aged 25-45 years who received the YFV17D yellow fever vaccine. CDR3s include the opening cysteine and the closing phenylalanine or tryptophan.

TRBV27 CATFSGLAGGPSSYNEQFF
TRBV7-8 CASSLPGSLPDTQYF
TRBV14 CASSQGGRREQFF
TRBV4-2 CASSQAGTYNEQFF
TRBV7-9 CASTTGGGTDTQYF
TRBV5-1 CASSLGSGRGTDIQYF
TRBV3-1 CASSPLGQGDRAFF
TRBV28 CASSTGTVLNEQYF
TRBV20-1 CSASVAGTDTQYF
TRBV27 CASSFKPISASGNYEQYF
TRBV20-1 CSAHAETQYF
TRBV25-1 CASSEETVAGAYEQYF
TRBV6-2/TRBV6-3 CASSYGQILSYEQYF
TRBV28 CASSLIDREGTQYF
TRBV12-3/TRBV12-4 CASAWDISYEQYF
TRBV28 CANQGPGRNQPQHF
TRBV5-4 CASSGGGQYEQYF
TRBV28 CASSLWREVSYEQYF
TRBV20-1 CSARDLSYEQYF
TRBV18 CASSERGQGMGETQYF
TRBV7-2 CASSLEGRTHTQYF
TRBV20-1 CSARGRNNEQFF
TRBV7-2 CASSTSSGGGQETQYF
TRBV5-1 CASSLAGRGGYEQYF
TRBV7-8 CASSSTPGLAGGSETQYF
TRBV3-1 CASRQATSGTGHTQYF
TRBV10-2 CASSGTSVYNEQFF
TRBV6-5 CASSYGRERTDTQYF
TRBV4-3 CASSLPETGELFF
TRBV29-1 CSVEEGLNIQYF
TRBV27 CASSSSYLSYNEQFF
TRBV7-8 CASSSDGGATDTQYF
TRBV28 CASSSLGRGSYNEQFF
TRBV7-2 CASSSRKGLTSYNEQFF
TRBV7-2 CASSPRLAGGTGELFF
TRBV15 CATSRKTSGGHEQYF
TRBV12-3/TRBV12-4 CASSQSGYGYTF
TRBV18 CASSPIHTDTQYF
TRBV20-1 CSADRGGNTEAFF
TRBV6-5 CASRSILAGAGDTQYF
TRBV4-2 CASSPTGGAKYEQYF
TRBV5-1 CASSYVGDEQYF
TRBV11-1 CASSFLGQWYEQFF
TRBV5-1 CASSLPRQAIYEQYF
TRBV20-1 CSAAIGGWETQYF
TRBV25-1 CASSERGTGELFF
TRBV5-1 CASSPEWANIQYF
TRBV29-1 CSVAGRTTRETQYF
TRBV14 CASSQRPGHNTGELFF
TRBV5-1 CASSLGGANTEAFF
TRBV10-3 CAIGSGTDYYEQYF
TRBV5-1 CASSLGLAGGTTDTQYF